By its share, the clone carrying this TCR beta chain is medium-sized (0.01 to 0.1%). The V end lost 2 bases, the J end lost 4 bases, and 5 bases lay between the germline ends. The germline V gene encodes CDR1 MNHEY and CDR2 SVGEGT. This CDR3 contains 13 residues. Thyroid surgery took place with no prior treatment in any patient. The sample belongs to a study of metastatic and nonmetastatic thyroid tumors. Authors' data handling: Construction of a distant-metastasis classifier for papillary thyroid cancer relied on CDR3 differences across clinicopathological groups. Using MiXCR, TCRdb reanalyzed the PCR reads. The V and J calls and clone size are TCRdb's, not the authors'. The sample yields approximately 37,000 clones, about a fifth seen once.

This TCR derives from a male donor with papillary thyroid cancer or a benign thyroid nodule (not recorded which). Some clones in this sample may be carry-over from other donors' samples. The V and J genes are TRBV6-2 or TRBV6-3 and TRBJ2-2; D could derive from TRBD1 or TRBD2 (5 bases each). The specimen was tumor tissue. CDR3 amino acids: CASSYGGTGELFF. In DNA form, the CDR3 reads TGTGCCAGCAGTTACGGGGGCACCGGGGAGCTGTTTTTT.